This record covers a single T cell receptor beta chain. Antigen specificity is unknown. CDR1 KGHSH and CDR2 LQKENI come from the germline V gene. This CDR3 contains 15 residues. V was shortened by 6 bases and J by 0 bases, with 15 bases between the two germline ends. Primers: 60 Vbeta forward and 13 Jbeta reverse. The protocol was immunoSEQ multiplex PCR, while the TCRdb copy is restricted to in-frame clones and leaves out a portion. Among about 190,000 clones listed, 87% were seen once. This specimen comes from a study of cytomegalovirus exposure and HLA in healthy donors. Study information: Earlier, 110 million or so unique TCR beta sequences were recovered from roughly 200 million T cells by an analysis. Study results and caveats: After further analysis at a later stage, 15,000 to 20,000 TCR beta sequences were associated with HLA alleles at 0.05 false discovery rate. Presence/absence results assume similar sequencing depth per donor, which may not hold.

Material: PBMCs. The rearrangement joins TRBV18 to TRBJ2-7; D might be TRBD1 (6 bases). This receptor was identified in a man younger than 40 in good health and CMV-seronegative. CDR3 DNA: TGTGCCAGCTCTCAAGACAGGACCAGCTCCTACGAGCAGTACTTC. Translation: CASSQDRTSSYEQYF.